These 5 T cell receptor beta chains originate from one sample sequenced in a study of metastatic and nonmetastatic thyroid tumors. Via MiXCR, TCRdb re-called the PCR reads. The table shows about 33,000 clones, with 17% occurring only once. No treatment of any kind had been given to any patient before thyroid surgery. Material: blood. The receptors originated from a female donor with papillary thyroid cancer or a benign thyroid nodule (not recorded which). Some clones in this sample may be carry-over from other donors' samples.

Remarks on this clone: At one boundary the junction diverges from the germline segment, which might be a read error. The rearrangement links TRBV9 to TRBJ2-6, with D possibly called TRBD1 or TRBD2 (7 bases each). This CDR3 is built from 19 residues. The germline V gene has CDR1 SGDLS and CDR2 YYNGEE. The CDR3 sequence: CASSVSVAGGGSGANLLTF. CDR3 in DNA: TGTGCCAGCAGCGTCTCGGTGGCAGGGGGGGGCTCTGGGGCCAACCTCCTGACTTTC.

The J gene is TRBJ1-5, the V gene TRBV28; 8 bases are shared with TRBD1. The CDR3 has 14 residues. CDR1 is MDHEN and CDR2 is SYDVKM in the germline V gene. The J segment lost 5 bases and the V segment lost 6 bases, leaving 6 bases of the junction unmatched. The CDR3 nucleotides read TGTGCCAGCAGCCCCGGGACAGGATATCAGCCCCAGCATTTT. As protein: CASSPGTGYQPQHF.

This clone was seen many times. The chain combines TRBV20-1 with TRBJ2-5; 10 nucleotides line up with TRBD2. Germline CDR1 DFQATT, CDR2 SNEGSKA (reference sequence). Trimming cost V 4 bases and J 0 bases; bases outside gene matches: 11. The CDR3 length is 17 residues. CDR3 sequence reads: CSATTGLAVLYQETQYF. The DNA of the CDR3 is TGCAGTGCTACGACAGGACTAGCGGTTTTGTACCAAGAGACCCAGTACTTC.

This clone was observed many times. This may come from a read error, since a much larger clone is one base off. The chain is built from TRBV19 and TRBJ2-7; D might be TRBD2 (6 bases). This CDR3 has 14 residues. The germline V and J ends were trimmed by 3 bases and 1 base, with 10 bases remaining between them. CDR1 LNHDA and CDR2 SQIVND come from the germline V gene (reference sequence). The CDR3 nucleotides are TGTGCCAGTAGTATTAGCCTAGCGTCCTACGAGCAGTACTTC. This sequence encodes CASSISLASYEQYF.

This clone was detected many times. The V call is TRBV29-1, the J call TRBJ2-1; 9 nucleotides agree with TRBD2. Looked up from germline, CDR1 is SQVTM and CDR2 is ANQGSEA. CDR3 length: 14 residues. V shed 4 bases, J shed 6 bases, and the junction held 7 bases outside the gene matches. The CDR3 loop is CSVAAAGGVNEQFF. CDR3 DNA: TGCAGCGTTGCTGCGGCGGGAGGGGTCAATGAGCAGTTCTTC.